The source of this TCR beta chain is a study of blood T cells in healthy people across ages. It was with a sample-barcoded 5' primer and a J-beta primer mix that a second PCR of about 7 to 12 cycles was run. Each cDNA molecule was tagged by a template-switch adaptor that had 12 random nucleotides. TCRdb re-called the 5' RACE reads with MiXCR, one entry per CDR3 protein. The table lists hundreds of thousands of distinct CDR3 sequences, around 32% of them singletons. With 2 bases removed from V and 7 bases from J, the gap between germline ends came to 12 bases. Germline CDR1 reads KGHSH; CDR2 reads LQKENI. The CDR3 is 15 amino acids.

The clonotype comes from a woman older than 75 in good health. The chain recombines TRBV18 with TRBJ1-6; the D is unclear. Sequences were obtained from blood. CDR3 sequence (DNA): TGTGCCAGCTCACCAGGAAGCCAAACCAATTCACCCCTCCACTTT. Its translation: CASSPGSQTNSPLHF.